The 7 T cell receptor beta chains in this list originate from one sample, sequenced in a study of preoperative IRX-2 immunotherapy in early breast cancer. TCRdb keeps only in-frame clones here, not all; method: immunoSEQ multiplex PCR. The sample consists of 4,000 or so clones, 69% of them appearing once. Treatment noted: preoperative locoregional IRX-2 cytokine immunotherapy. The sample consisted of tumor tissue, taken after IRX-2 immunotherapy. The receptors derive from a human donor with breast cancer.

V usage is TRBV10-3 and J usage is TRBJ2-7; 9 nucleotides agree with TRBD1. Germline CDR1 reads ENHRY; CDR2 reads SYGVKD. The CDR3 is 17 residues long. Trimming cost V 2 bases and J 0 bases; bases outside gene matches: 8. In nucleotides, the CDR3 is TGTGCCATCAGTGAGACTTTAGGGGACAGGGCCTCCTACGAGCAGTACTTC. Its translation is CAISETLGDRASYEQYF.

This clone has a single count. The chain recombines TRBV11-3 with TRBJ2-5; tentative D call: TRBD2 (5 bases). Germline lookup yields CDR1 SGHNT and CDR2 YENEEA. V was trimmed by 3 bases and J by 4 bases, leaving 12 bases between them. This CDR3 spans 14 amino acids. The CDR3 DNA sequence: TGTGCCAGCAGCTTGGACTCCGGGTCAGAGACCCAGTACTTC. Protein sequence: CASSLDSGSETQYF.

The chain recombines TRBV25-1 with TRBJ1-2; 8 positions agree with TRBD1. V dropped 2 bases and J dropped 4; count of bases not matched to a gene: 3. From germline, CDR1 is MGHDK and CDR2 SYGVNS. This CDR3 region has 14 residues. The CDR3 DNA sequence: TGTGCCAGCAGTGAACAGGGGGCTACCTATGGCTACACCTTC. Amino acids: CASSEQGATYGYTF.

The chain has TRBV11-3 and TRBJ1-5; D is possibly TRBD1 (5 bases). The V end lost 5 bases, the J end lost 4 bases, and 18 bases lay between the germline ends. Per germline, CDR1 SGHNT and CDR2 YENEEA. The CDR3 has 16 residues. The CDR3: CASSPTRDFLNQPQHF. The CDR3 region has the DNA TGTGCCAGCAGCCCCACCAGGGACTTCCTGAATCAGCCCCAGCATTTT.

J is TRBJ1-4 and V is TRBV6-9; 8 bases align to TRBD1. Unmatched junction bases numbered 7, after V lost 5 bases and J lost 5 bases. The CDR3 contains 15 residues. Germline loops: CDR1 MNHGY, CDR2 SVAAGI. This CDR3 reads CASSAGQGKNEKLFF. The CDR3 DNA is TGTGCCAGCAGTGCCGGACAGGGAAAGAATGAAAAACTGTTTTTT.

The rearrangement joins TRBV19 to TRBJ2-1, with D possibly being TRBD2 (6 bases). Trimming removed 5 bases from V and 0 bases from J, with 11 bases in between. The CDR3 is 15 amino acids. In germline, CDR1 is LNHDA, CDR2 SQIVND (reference sequence). The CDR3 coding sequence is TGTGCCAGTAGTGAGGCGGGGAGCTCCTACAATGAGCAGTTCTTC. Translated, it gives CASSEAGSSYNEQFF. Variable domain in full (rest from reference TRBV19 and TRBJ2-1): DGGITQSPKYLFRKEGQNVTLSCEQNLNHDAMYWYRQDPGQGLRLIYYSQIVNDFQKGDIAEGYSVSREKKESFPLTVTSAQKNPTAFYLCASSEAGSSYNEQFFGPGTRLTVL.

The chain is built from TRBV6-8 and TRBJ2-1; TRBD2 matches at 11 bases. The V and J ends lost 6 bases and 4 bases, in that order; junction bases with no gene match: 8. Germline CDR1 is MNHGY and CDR2 is SAAAGT. CDR3 length: 16 amino acids. The CDR3 reads CASSSGGTSGYNEQFF. The CDR3 nucleotides are TGTGCCAGCAGCTCAGGAGGGACTAGCGGTTACAATGAGCAGTTCTTC.